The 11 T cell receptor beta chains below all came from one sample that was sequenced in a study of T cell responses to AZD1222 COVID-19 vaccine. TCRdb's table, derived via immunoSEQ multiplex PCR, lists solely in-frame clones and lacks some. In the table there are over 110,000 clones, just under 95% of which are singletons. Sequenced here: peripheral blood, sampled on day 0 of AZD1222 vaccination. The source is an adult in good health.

CDR3 coding DNA: TGCGCCAGCAGCTCCCTAGGGGTGGCAGGAAAAGATGGCTACACCTTC. The encoded protein is CASSSLGVAGKDGYTF. This sequence joins TRBV4-1 and TRBJ1-2; a weak D match, TRBD1 (5 bases). Germline V gene lookup returns CDR1 MGHRA and CDR2 YSYEKL. The V end was cut by 5 bases, the J end by 6 bases, with 22 bases between. The CDR3 totals 16 residues.

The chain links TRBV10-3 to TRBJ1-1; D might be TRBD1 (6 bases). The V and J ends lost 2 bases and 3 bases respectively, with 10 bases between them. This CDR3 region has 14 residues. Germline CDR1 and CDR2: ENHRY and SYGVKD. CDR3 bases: TGTGCCATCAGTGAGACCCCAGGGGACACTGAAGCTTTCTTT. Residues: CAISETPGDTEAFF.

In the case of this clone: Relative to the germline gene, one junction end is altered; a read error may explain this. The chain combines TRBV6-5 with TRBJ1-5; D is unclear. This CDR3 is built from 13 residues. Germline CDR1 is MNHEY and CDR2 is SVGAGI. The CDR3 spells CASSYGSSQPQHF. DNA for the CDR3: TGTGCCAGCAGTTACGGCAGCAGTCAGCCCCAGCATTTT.

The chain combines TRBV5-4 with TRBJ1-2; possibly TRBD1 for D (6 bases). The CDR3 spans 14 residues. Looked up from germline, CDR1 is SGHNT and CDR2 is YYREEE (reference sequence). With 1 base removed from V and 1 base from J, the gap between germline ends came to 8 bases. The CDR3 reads CASSLTGSNYGYTF. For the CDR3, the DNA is TGTGCCAGCAGCTTGACAGGGAGTAACTATGGCTACACCTTC. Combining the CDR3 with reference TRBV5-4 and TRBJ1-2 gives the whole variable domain ETGVTQSPTHLIKTRGQQVTLRCSSQSGHNTVSWYQQALGQGPQFIFQYYREEENGRGNFPPRFSGLQFPNYSSELNVNALELDDSALYLCASSLTGSNYGYTFGSGTRLTVV.

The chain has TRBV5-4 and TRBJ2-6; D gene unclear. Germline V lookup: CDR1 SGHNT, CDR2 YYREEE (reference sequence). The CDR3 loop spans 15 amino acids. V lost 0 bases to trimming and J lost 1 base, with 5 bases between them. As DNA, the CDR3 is TGTGCCAGCAGCTTGGAACTATCTGGGGCCAACGTCCTGACTTTC. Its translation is CASSLELSGANVLTF.

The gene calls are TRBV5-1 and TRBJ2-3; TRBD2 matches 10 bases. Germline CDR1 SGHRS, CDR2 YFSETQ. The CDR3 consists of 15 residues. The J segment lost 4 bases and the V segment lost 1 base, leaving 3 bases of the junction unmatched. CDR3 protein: CASSLTSGKADTQYF. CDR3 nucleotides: TGCGCCAGCAGCTTGACTAGCGGGAAGGCAGATACGCAGTATTTT.

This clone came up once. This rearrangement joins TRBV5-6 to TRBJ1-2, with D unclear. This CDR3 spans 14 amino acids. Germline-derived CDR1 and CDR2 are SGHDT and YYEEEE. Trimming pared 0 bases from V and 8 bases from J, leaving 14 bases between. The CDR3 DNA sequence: TGTGCCAGCAGCTTGGACGGAGCCCTGGGGGGCTACACCTTC. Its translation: CASSLDGALGGYTF.

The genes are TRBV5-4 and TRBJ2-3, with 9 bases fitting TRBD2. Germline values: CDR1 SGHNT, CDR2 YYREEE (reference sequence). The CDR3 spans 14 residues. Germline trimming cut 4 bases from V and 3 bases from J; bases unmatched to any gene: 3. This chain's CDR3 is CASSPSGVTDTQYF. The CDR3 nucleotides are TGTGCCAGCAGCCCTAGCGGGGTGACAGATACGCAGTATTTT.

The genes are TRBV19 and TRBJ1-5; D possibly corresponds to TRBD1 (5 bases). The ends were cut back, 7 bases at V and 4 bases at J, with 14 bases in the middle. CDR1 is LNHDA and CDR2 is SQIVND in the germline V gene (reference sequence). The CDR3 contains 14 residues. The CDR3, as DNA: TGTGCCAGTACCCATATGAGGGGTAATCAGCCCCAGCATTTT. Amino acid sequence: CASTHMRGNQPQHF.

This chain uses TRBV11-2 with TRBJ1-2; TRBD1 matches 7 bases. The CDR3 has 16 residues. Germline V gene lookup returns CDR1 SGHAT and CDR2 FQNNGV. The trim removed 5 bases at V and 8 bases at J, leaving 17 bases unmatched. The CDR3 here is CASSAGTEDSSGGYTF. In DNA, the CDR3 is TGTGCCAGCAGCGCCGGGACAGAGGATAGCTCGGGGGGCTACACCTTC.

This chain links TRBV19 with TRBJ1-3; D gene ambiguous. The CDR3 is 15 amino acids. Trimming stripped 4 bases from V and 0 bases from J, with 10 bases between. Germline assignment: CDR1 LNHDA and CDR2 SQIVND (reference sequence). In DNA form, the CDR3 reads TGTGCCAGTAGTACTCGACGGACCTCTGGAAACACCATATATTTT. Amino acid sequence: CASSTRRTSGNTIYF.